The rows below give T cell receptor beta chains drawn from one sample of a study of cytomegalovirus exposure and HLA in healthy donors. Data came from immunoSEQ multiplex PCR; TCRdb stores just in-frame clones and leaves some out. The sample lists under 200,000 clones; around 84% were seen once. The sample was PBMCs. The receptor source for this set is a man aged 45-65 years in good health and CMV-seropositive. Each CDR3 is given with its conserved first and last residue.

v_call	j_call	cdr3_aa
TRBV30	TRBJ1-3	CAWTSDSPTGNTIYF
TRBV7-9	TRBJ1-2	CASSQGRGAHYGYTF
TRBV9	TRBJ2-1	CASSVVGLAGMEEQFF
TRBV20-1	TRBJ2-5	CSVTGRETQYF
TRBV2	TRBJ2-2	CASSRGSNTGELFF
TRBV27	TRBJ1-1	CASSSSGAPRWTEAFF
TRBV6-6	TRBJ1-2	CASTYERGLAGYTF
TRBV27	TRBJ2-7	CASSLYFSGPGQGKTYEQYF
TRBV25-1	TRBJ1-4	CASSLRAPNEKLFF
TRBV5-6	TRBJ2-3	CASSLGLAGETQYF
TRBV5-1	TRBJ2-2	CASSLFSGSTGELFF
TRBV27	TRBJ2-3	CASSLLQGSTGRDTMDTQYF
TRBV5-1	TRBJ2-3	CASSLEGLTDTQYF
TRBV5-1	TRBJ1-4	CASSLSTGANEKLFF
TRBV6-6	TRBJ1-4	CASSYLRDRDEKLFF
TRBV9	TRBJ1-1	CASSETESMNTEAFF
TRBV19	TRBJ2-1	CASSLTSGRVNEQFF
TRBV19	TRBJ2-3	CASQAGVGTDTQYF
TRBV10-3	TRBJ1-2	CATHEGVGGYTF
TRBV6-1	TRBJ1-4	CASSTDGGEKLFF
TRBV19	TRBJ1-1	CASTQGWTEAFF
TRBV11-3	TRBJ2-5	CASSVGQGQETQYF
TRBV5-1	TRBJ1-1	CASSGDREASVAFF
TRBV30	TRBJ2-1	CAWSVGLGPNEQFF
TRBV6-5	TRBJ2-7	CASSYSGPSYEQYF
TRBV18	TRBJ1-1	CASSPRELNTEAFF
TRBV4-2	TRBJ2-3	CASSQARAGGAQDTQYF
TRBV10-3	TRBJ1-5	CAISDQGGQPQHF
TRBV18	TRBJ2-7	CASSPSGTRGYEQYF
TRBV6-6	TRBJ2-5	CASSQLAGSQETQYF
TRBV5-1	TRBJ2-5	CASSLALTGGETQYF
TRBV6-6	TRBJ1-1	CASSYPDSTVTEAFF
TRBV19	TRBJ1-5	CASSIGGRPSGVGNQPQHF
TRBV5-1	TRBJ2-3	CASQPQRGGRTDTQYF
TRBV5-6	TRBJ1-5	CASSHMSRDSYSNQPQHF
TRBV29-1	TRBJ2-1	CSVGTASSYNEQFF
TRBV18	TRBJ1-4	CASSPPTQREKLFF
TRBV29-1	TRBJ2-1	CSVEDKTSGRKNEQFF
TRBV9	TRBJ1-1	CASNRGSGAEAFF
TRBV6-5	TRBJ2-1	CASTPSQASDEQFF
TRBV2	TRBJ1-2	CASRAGTGNNHGYTF
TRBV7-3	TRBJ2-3	CASSLAGGPTDTQYF
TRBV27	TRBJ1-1	CASGRTGPNTEAFF
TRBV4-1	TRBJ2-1	CASRSGLAGGIAYNEQFF
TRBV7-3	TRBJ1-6	CASSLTGGSGNSPLHF
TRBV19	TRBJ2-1	CASSTGLAGGPGNEQFF
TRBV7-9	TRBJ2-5	CASRTAGERETQYF
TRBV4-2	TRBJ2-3	CASSRGAGDTDTQYF
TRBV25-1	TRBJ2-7	CASSESGTGKYEQYF